The rows below give T cell receptor beta chains drawn from one sample of a study of blood T cell repertoires in COVID-19. Profiled with immunoSEQ multiplex PCR; TCRdb holds only in-frame clones, not every one. This sample has 50,000 to 65,000 clones, with more than 75% found just once. The sequencing sample was made of peripheral blood. The source of these receptors is a woman aged 55-69 years with acute or convalescent COVID-19. Each CDR3 is given with its conserved first and last residue. D genes are given only for firm matches. Size is omitted from some rows. Given values are once, few, many or a class for expanded clones.

cdr3_aa cdr3_nt v_call d_call j_call clone_size
CASSYQGGTEAFF TGTGCCAGCTCTTACCAGGGGGGCACTGAAGCTTTCTTT TRBV18 TRBD1 TRBJ1-1 once
CASSSIAGTTDTQYF TGTGCCAGCAGTTCCATAGCGGGAACCACAGATACGCAGTATTTT TRBV6-6 TRBD2 TRBJ2-3 .
CASSEIQGIRRGYTF TGTGCCAGTAGCGAAATTCAGGGAATTCGTCGAGGCTACACCTTC TRBV19 . TRBJ1-2 .
CASSPNRGTEAFF TGTGCCAGCAGCCCAAACAGGGGCACTGAAGCTTTCTTT TRBV6-6 TRBD1 TRBJ1-1 .
CASSLDRDRGLSGYTF TGTGCCAGTAGTCTTGACCGGGACAGGGGGCTCAGTGGCTACACCTTC TRBV19 TRBD1 TRBJ1-2 .
CASSEAHRSSYNSPLHF TGTGCCAGCAGTGAAGCGCACAGGAGCTCCTATAATTCACCCCTCCACTTT TRBV6-1 . TRBJ1-6 .
CASSPQEGSYNSPLHF TGTGCCAGCAGCCCCCAAGAGGGATCCTATAATTCACCCCTCCACTTT TRBV7-9 . TRBJ1-6 .
CASTRSENQPQHF TGTGCCAGCACCCGGTCCGAAAATCAGCCCCAGCATTTT TRBV12-3/TRBV12-4 . TRBJ1-5 .
CASSILGDEKLFF TGTGCCAGTAGTATACTCGGGGATGAAAAACTGTTTTTT TRBV19 . TRBJ1-4 few
CASSTQGGSGKPYEQYF TGTGCCAGCAGCACACAGGGCGGTAGCGGGAAACCCTACGAGCAGTACTTC TRBV7-9 TRBD2 TRBJ2-7 once
CASTRDRGNEQFF TGTGCCAGTACCCGCGACAGGGGCAATGAGCAGTTCTTC TRBV19 TRBD1 TRBJ2-1 .
CASSPGLAIANTGELFF TGCGCCAGCAGCCCGGGACTAGCGATCGCGAACACCGGGGAGCTGTTTTTT TRBV5-1 TRBD2 TRBJ2-2 .
CASSSRQGEDTEAFF TGTGCCAGCTCATCTCGACAGGGGGAGGATACTGAAGCTTTCTTT TRBV18 TRBD1 TRBJ1-1 .
CASSKAGTGDTTNEKLFF TGTGCCAGCAGCAAAGCGGGGACAGGGGATACAACTAATGAAAAACTGTTTTTT TRBV21-1 . TRBJ1-4 .
CASSWDSSSQPQHF TGTGCCAGCAGCTGGGACTCCTCTTCTCAGCCCCAGCATTTT TRBV7-8 . TRBJ1-5 .
CASSFQQGGNIQYF TGCGCCAGCAGCTTTCAACAGGGCGGGAACATTCAGTACTTC TRBV5-1 . TRBJ2-4 .
CASSSWTGGGSPLHF TGTGCCAGCAGTTCCTGGACAGGAGGGGGTTCACCCCTCCACTTT TRBV27 TRBD1 TRBJ1-6 .
CASSVQGAQTDTQYF TGCGCCAGCAGCGTACAGGGGGCGCAGACAGATACGCAGTATTTT TRBV5-1 TRBD1 TRBJ2-3 .
CASSVRVMNTEAFF TGTGCCAGCAGTGTCCGTGTAATGAACACTGAAGCTTTCTTT TRBV2 . TRBJ1-1 .
CASSLNQVGLRGTQYF TGTGCCAGCAGCCTGAATCAGGTTGGTCTTCGTGGGACCCAGTACTTC TRBV14 . TRBJ2-5 .
CAWSGSGTGTDEQYF TGTGCCTGGAGTGGCAGCGGGACAGGGACTGACGAGCAGTACTTC TRBV30 TRBD1 TRBJ2-7 once
CASSTLWGGRNNEQFF TGTGCCAGCAGTACCCTTTGGGGGGGGCGTAACAATGAGCAGTTCTTC TRBV27 . TRBJ2-1 .
CASSRKGGTEAFF TGTGCCAGCAGCCGGAAAGGCGGGACTGAAGCTTTCTTT TRBV12-3/TRBV12-4 . TRBJ1-1 .
CASSLGRDYEQYF TGTGCCAGCAGTTTAGGCCGAGACTACGAGCAGTACTTC TRBV12-3/TRBV12-4 . TRBJ2-7 .
CASESYEQGGEQYF TGTGCCAGCGAGAGCTACGAGCAGGGTGGCGAGCAGTACTTC TRBV7-9 . TRBJ2-7 .
CASSDRTGTIYEQYF TGTGCCAGCAGCGACCGGACAGGAACCATCTACGAGCAGTACTTC TRBV9 TRBD1 TRBJ2-7 .
CASKGTGFSPLHF TGTGCCAGCAAAGGGACAGGTTTTTCACCCCTCCACTTT TRBV27 TRBD1 TRBJ1-6 .
CASVGLRGDTQYF TGTGCTAGTGTCGGACTGCGGGGGGATACGCAGTATTTT TRBV12-5 TRBD2 TRBJ2-3 .
CASSELGLAGGPYNEQFF TGCGCCAGCAGTGAGCTGGGACTAGCGGGGGGGCCCTACAATGAGCAGTTCTTC TRBV10-1 TRBD2 TRBJ2-1 .
CASSLVAGVTGELFF TGCGCCAGCAGCTTGGTGGCGGGGGTCACCGGGGAGCTGTTTTTT TRBV5-1 TRBD2 TRBJ2-2 .
CASSIGQETEQYF TGTGCCAGCAGTATAGGACAGGAAACCGAGCAGTACTTC TRBV27 TRBD1 TRBJ2-7 .
CASRTEREQYF TGCGCCAGCAGGACCGAGAGGGAGCAGTACTTC TRBV5-1 . TRBJ2-7 .
CASNQPGVTEAFF TGTGCCAGCAACCAACCCGGGGTCACTGAAGCTTTCTTT TRBV6-5 . TRBJ1-1 .
CASSLDGGQAFPNTEAFF TGTGCCAGCAGCTTAGATGGGGGACAGGCGTTTCCGAACACTGAAGCTTTCTTT TRBV7-9 TRBD1 TRBJ1-1 .
CASSLGEPEWGGLFF TGTGCCAGCAGCCTGGGGGAGCCCGAATGGGGGGGACTGTTTTTT TRBV5-6 . TRBJ1-4 .
CASRPTGSGYGYTF TGTGCCAGCAGACCAACAGGGTCGGGATATGGCTACACCTTC TRBV6-5 . TRBJ1-2 .
CASSARLVGEQFF TGTGCCAGCAGCGCCCGACTAGTCGGTGAGCAGTTCTTC TRBV3-1/TRBV3-2 . TRBJ2-1 .
CAWSTGGNSNQPQHF TGTGCCTGGAGTACTGGGGGCAATAGCAATCAGCCCCAGCATTTT TRBV30 . TRBJ1-5 .
CASSGQGGTEQYF TGCGCCAGCAGTGGGCAGGGGGGTACCGAGCAGTACTTC TRBV10-2 . TRBJ2-7 .
CASSPIGLAGGPLEQYF TGTGCCAGCAGCCCCATTGGGCTAGCGGGGGGGCCTCTTGAGCAGTACTTC TRBV6-2/TRBV6-3 TRBD2 TRBJ2-7 .
CASSPRKGPNTEAFF TGTGCCAGCTCACCACGTAAGGGGCCGAACACTGAAGCTTTCTTT TRBV18 . TRBJ1-1 .
CASSLGGGLAGSSSGANVLTF TGCGCCAGCAGCTTGGGAGGGGGACTAGCGGGGTCTTCCTCTGGGGCCAACGTCCTGACTTTC TRBV5-1 TRBD2 TRBJ2-6 .
CASSFNGGPYEQYF TGTGCCAGCAGCTTCAACGGGGGGCCCTACGAGCAGTACTTC TRBV7-2 . TRBJ2-7 .